This TCR beta chain was obtained from a study of Graves' ophthalmopathy and Graves' hyperthyroidism listed by TCRdb under 2018. Some background on the complete study: A patient counted as having stable hyperthyroidism if there was no progression to ophthalmopathy within 18 months of follow-up. To explore V-J signatures that separate ophthalmopathy from hyperthyroidism, a discovery set of about a hundred patients was enrolled, consisting of approximately 45 with ophthalmopathy and under 65 with stable hyperthyroidism. Following sample collection, hyperthyroidism patients were given methimazole at a starting dose of 30 mg daily, and ophthalmopathy patients were given high-dose intravenous methylprednisolone. In total, 135 blood samples were TCR-sequenced: fewer than 50 ophthalmopathy, under 85 hyperthyroidism and roughly 17 hyperthyroidism-to-ophthalmopathy patients. TCR beta repertoire signatures were used to distinguish Graves' ophthalmopathy from Graves' hyperthyroidism and to predict progression to ophthalmopathy. An independent validation cohort was composed of 18 to 20 hyperthyroidism patients and around 16 patients who later progressed from hyperthyroidism to ophthalmopathy. In six or seven hyperthyroidism patients, the T-cell repertoires found in thyroid tissue were compared with those found in blood.

The germline V gene gives CDR1 as SQVTM and CDR2 as ANQGSEA. The CDR3 runs 12 amino acids, cysteine and phenylalanine included. Only the CDR3 DNA is retained, 36 bases long and in frame from the first base. TCR beta CDR3 regions were amplified from RNA transcripts for repertoire sequencing. The first round of RT-PCR was done with HTBI primers and the Qiagen OneStep RT-PCR kit, and was followed by a second round of multiplex PCR, then size selection and purification. Sequencing of the libraries was carried out on an Illumina HiSeq2000 in paired-end mode with 100 bp reads. Processing in the source paper ran as follows. Reads were processed with SOAPnuke, discarding reads with adapters, uncalled bases, mean Phred below 15, or no exact constant-primer or identifier match. COPE v1.2.5 was used to merge the high-quality paired reads. Unique nucleotide sequences were defined as clonotypes and aligned to IMGT TRB V, D and J references using MiTCR v1.1. Analysis was restricted to V-J combinations with a frequency above 0.0001, which covered about 99% of repertoires. For each V-J combination, a TCR clonal expansion and chaos score was defined as the ratio of F50 clonal expansion to chaos observed in the TCRdist matrix. Welch's t-statistics and random forest were used to reduce features to over ten V-J combinations, which were fed into a naive Bayes classifier. The similarity between thyroid and blood repertoires was quantified using the Morisita-Horn index. Using fastp trimming at Q25 and MiXCR clonotype assembly, TCRdb reanalyzed the public sequencing data and kept in-frame beta chains. Under each unique CDR3 protein, matching rows form one entry showing the most common genes and DNA. These V and J calls originate from TCRdb's pipeline instead of the authors' own analysis. The sample profile shows 560,000 or so distinct CDR3 sequences; about 35% of them were found once. The ten largest account for 3.5% to 5% of the sample.

Concerning this clonotype: Its specific antigen is unknown. The junction departs from the called germline gene at one end, perhaps through a read error.

The paper as a whole reports these results and caveats: In cross-validation, the 13-signature model distinguished ophthalmopathy from stable hyperthyroidism with 87.88% sensitivity and roughly 84% specificity, while in the test set the corresponding values were 80% and 75%. No statistical method was used to predetermine the sample size, and group allocation was not hidden from the investigators. In validation, the model predicted ophthalmopathy progression with 55% to 71% sensitivity and around 72% specificity; fewer than 15 predicted patients were CT-confirmed with GO in a median of roughly 6.8 months. Among expanded thyroid clonotypes with frequency above 0.001, most also showed up in blood, which suggests that blood repertoires may reflect the thyroid immune response.

The hyperthyroidism patients were 18 to 65 years old and newly diagnosed, with a disease duration of less than 2 months. Patients with other autoimmune diseases, uncontrolled infections, pregnancy or lactation were excluded from the study. Diagnosis relied on clinical symptoms, serum thyroxine, TRAb, thyroid ultrasound and orbital computed tomography. Total RNA was extracted with Trizol reagent and quality-checked on an Agilent 2100 Bioanalyzer. The sample consisted of peripheral blood or thyroid tissue (not recorded which). This chain is built from TRBV29-1 and TRBJ1-1; too little of a D gene remains to name it. The receptor was derived from an adult man with Graves' hyperthyroidism. The DNA sequence follows: TGCAGCGTTGCTAGGGAGAACGCTGAAGCTTTCTTT. Its product reads: CSVARENAEAFF.